The source of this TCR beta chain is a study of blood T cells in healthy people across ages. Study-level results: A roughly linear age-dependent decrease characterized TCR beta diversity per million T cells. Expanded clonotype shifts may have been confounded, as the donors had an unknown CMV status.

Primers used in a second PCR of about 7 to 12 cycles were a sample-barcoded 5' primer and a J-beta primer mix. TCRdb passed the 5' RACE reads through MiXCR, listing each CDR3 protein once. Of about 1.4 million distinct CDR3 sequences listed, roughly 60% are singletons. Concerning this clonotype itself: Antigen: not known.

Extraction yielded at least 5 micrograms of total RNA per sample. The CDR3 totals 14 residues. CDR1 is MNHEY and CDR2 is SMNVEV in the germline V gene (reference sequence). V dropped 0 bases and J dropped 3 bases, with 9 bases sitting between them. Sequenced sample: blood. The V call is TRBV27, the J call TRBJ2-7, with D possibly TRBD2 on 5 matching bases. The TCR comes from a man between 18 and 29 years old in good health. CDR3 protein: CASSLSIANYEQYF. The DNA for the CDR3 is TGTGCCAGCAGTTTATCGATAGCGAACTACGAGCAGTACTTC.